These T cell receptor beta chains were read from a single sample in a study of cytomegalovirus exposure and HLA in healthy donors. The repertoire was sequenced with immunoSEQ multiplex PCR; TCRdb's copy has only in-frame clones and lacks some. The table has 75,000 to 90,000 clones, roughly 85% seen once. Sample: PBMCs. The receptor set was obtained from a middle-aged man in good health and CMV-seropositive. The CDR3 runs from the conserved cysteine through the conserved F or W. Each record gives: CDR3 DNA, CDR3 protein, D gene, V gene, clone size, CDR3 length, J gene. The D gene is left open where the match is weak. Clone size is given for some rows only: seen once, a few or many times, or a class if the clone is expanded.

TGTGCCAGCAGTCCATTCGGGACAATTAACTATGGCTACACCTTC CASSPFGTINYGYTF NA TRBV6-1 NA 15 TRBJ1-2
TGCAGTCGGGGGGGGCAGAATGAGCAGTTCTTC CSRGGQNEQFF TRBD2 TRBV20-1 NA 11 TRBJ2-1
TGTGCCTGGAGCCCCGCCGGTACAGGGGCTCGGGGCTACACCTTC CAWSPAGTGARGYTF TRBD1 TRBV30 NA 15 TRBJ1-2
TGTGCCAGTAGTATAAGGGGAAAGGGTAGCAATCAGCCCCAGCATTTT CASSIRGKGSNQPQHF NA TRBV19 NA 16 TRBJ1-5
TGTGCCAGCAGTTTGCGACAGGGGGTTATGAACACTGAAGCTTTCTTT CASSLRQGVMNTEAFF TRBD1 TRBV6-5 NA 16 TRBJ1-1
TGCGCCAGCAGCCTGGTCGTCCAGGGGGCACTAATGAATAATGAAAAACTGTTTTTT CASSLVVQGALMNNEKLFF TRBD1 TRBV4-1 NA 19 TRBJ1-4
TGTGCCAGCACCCCTATTAGCGGGAGTCTAGAGACCCAGTACTTC CASTPISGSLETQYF TRBD2 TRBV2 NA 15 TRBJ2-5
TGTGCCAGCAGTTACAGGGGGCAGGGTCCCTACGAGCAGTACTTC CASSYRGQGPYEQYF TRBD1 TRBV6-5 NA 15 TRBJ2-7
TGTGCCAGCAGCGAGCCGGACAGACCTAACTATGGCTACACCTTC CASSEPDRPNYGYTF NA TRBV9 NA 15 TRBJ1-2
TGTGCCAGCAAAAAGGAGAAGGGGTATGTATACGAGCAGTACTTC CASKKEKGYVYEQYF NA TRBV2 NA 15 TRBJ2-7
TGTGCCAGCAGCTTAGACTCTTTGTATGGCTACACCTTC CASSLDSLYGYTF NA TRBV11-3 NA 13 TRBJ1-2
TGTGCCAGCAGCCGGGGACAGGAGAACTATGGCTACACCTTC CASSRGQENYGYTF TRBD1 TRBV5-4 NA 14 TRBJ1-2
TGCAGCGTTGAAGAATGGACAGGGGTAGAGACCCAGTACTTC CSVEEWTGVETQYF TRBD1 TRBV29-1 NA 14 TRBJ2-5
TGTGCCAGCAGTCATAACATCAATCAGCCCCAGCATTTT CASSHNINQPQHF NA TRBV6-1 NA 13 TRBJ1-5
TGTGCCAGCAGCTCGCAATGGGGGGTGAACTACGAGCAGTACTTC CASSSQWGVNYEQYF NA TRBV5-5 NA 15 TRBJ2-7
TGCGCCAGCAGCGTACAGGGGCCTAACACTGAAGCTTTCTTT CASSVQGPNTEAFF TRBD1 TRBV5-1 once 14 TRBJ1-1
TGTGCCAGCGGGGGCAGCGGGAGGCCTCGCACAGATACGCAGTATTTT CASGGSGRPRTDTQYF TRBD2 TRBV9 NA 16 TRBJ2-3
TGTGCCAGCAGAATCGCCGGGGGGCCTGTGGATGAGCAGTTCTTC CASRIAGGPVDEQFF NA TRBV7-9 NA 15 TRBJ2-1
TGTGCCAGCAGCAACAGGGGGCGGACTGAAAAACTGTTTTTT CASSNRGRTEKLFF TRBD1 TRBV7-9 NA 14 TRBJ1-4
TGTGCCAGCTCACGTCTTGAGGAGGGCACTGAAGCTTTCTTT CASSRLEEGTEAFF NA TRBV18 NA 14 TRBJ1-1
TGTGCCAGCAGTTCCCTAGGCGGGGGTGAGACCCAGTACTTC CASSSLGGGETQYF TRBD2 TRBV6-5 NA 14 TRBJ2-5
TGTGCCAGCAGCTTAGCGGGAGGCCACAATGAGCAGTTCTTC CASSLAGGHNEQFF TRBD2 TRBV13 NA 14 TRBJ2-1
TGTGCCAGCAGTCAGAACTCCCAGGGGCCCTACGAGCAGTACTTC CASSQNSQGPYEQYF NA TRBV7-2 NA 15 TRBJ2-7
TGTGCCAGTAGTATTGGGGGGTCTAACACCGGGGAGCTGTTTTTT CASSIGGSNTGELFF NA TRBV19 NA 15 TRBJ2-2
TGTGCTACAGGGGGAGGAGGGGTCTACGAGCAGTACTTC CATGGGGVYEQYF NA TRBV12-5 NA 13 TRBJ2-7
TGTGCCAGCACCAAAGTTGGGACACGGAACACTGAAGCTTTCTTT CASTKVGTRNTEAFF NA TRBV21-1 NA 15 TRBJ1-1
TGTGCCAGCAGCCTAGCGGGAAACCCTAACAATGAGCAGTTCTTC CASSLAGNPNNEQFF TRBD2 TRBV14 NA 15 TRBJ2-1
TGTGCCAGCAGCTCCCGGACAGGGGGAAAAAACATTCAGTACTTC CASSSRTGGKNIQYF TRBD1 TRBV5-4 once 15 TRBJ2-4